The T cell receptor beta chain under discussion was sequenced for a study of regulatory T cells in long-lasting Graves disease. Study-wide context: Persistent cases were those of Graves' disease that involved over 5 years of antithyroid drugs with positive TSH receptor antibodies. Study-level points and caveats: Thyroid tissue was not studied; only peripheral blood was.

As for this clonotype: As yet, its antigen is unknown.

V lost 8 bases and J lost 4, with 8 bases in between. CDR1 MNHEY and CDR2 SMNVEV come from the germline V gene (reference sequence). The CDR3 is 12 residues long. Time point specified: persistent/refractory GD, antithyroid drugs over 5 years with positive TRAb. PBMCs provided the RNA from which the TCR library was made. HTBI primers from iRepertoire and Arm-PCR of CDR3 regions yielded the TCR beta libraries. TCRdb called the multiplex PCR reads again in MiXCR, with one record for every CDR3 protein. The table records 600,000 to 800,000 distinct CDR3 sequences, about 32% of them present only once. The rearrangement joins TRBV27 to TRBJ1-4, with D tentatively TRBD1 (5 bases). Sequenced material: peripheral blood mononuclear cells (PBMCs), taken when the disease was refractory, from a patient treated with antithyroid drugs. The TCR sequence derives from a female donor with Graves disease. The CDR3 loop is CASGGFNEKLFF. CDR3 bases: TGTGCCAGCGGGGGGTTTAATGAAAAACTGTTTTTT.